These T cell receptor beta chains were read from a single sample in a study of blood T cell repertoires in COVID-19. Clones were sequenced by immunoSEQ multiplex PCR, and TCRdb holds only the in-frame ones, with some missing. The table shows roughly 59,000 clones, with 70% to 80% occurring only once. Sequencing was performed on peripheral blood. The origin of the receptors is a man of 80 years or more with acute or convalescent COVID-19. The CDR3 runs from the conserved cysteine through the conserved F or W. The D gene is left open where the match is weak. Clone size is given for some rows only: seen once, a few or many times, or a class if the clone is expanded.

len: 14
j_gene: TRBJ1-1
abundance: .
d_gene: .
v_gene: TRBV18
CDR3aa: CASSNARGGVEAFF
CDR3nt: TGTGCCAGCTCAAACGCCCGAGGGGGGGTCGAAGCTTTCTTT

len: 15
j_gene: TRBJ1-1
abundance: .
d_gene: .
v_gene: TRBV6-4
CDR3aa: CASSRNAGVNTEAFF
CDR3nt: TGTGCCAGCAGCAGAAACGCAGGGGTGAACACTGAAGCTTTCTTT

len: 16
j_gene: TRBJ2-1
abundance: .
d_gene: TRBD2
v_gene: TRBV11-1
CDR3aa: CASSLVPSGSYNEQFF
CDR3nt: TGTGCCAGCAGCTTAGTGCCTAGCGGTAGCTACAATGAGCAGTTCTTC

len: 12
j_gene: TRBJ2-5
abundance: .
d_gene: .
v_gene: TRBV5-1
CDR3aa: CASSLESETQYF
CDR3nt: TGCGCCAGCAGCTTGGAATCGGAGACCCAGTACTTC

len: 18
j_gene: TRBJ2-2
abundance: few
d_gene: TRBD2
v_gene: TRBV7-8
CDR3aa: CATSKRLAGVFGSGELFF
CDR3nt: TGTGCCACCTCGAAGAGACTAGCGGGAGTATTCGGGTCCGGGGAGCTGTTTTTT

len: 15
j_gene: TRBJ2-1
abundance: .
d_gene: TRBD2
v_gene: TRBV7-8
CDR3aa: CASTIIAGIYNEQFF
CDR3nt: TGTGCCAGCACAATCATAGCGGGAATCTACAATGAGCAGTTCTTC

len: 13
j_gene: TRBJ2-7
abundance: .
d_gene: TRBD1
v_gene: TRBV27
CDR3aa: CASRFRDRDEQYF
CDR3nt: TGTGCCAGCAGATTCCGGGACAGGGACGAGCAGTACTTC

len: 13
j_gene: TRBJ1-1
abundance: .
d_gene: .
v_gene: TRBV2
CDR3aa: CASRSDRSTEAFF
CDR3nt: TGTGCCAGCAGGTCGGACAGATCAACTGAAGCTTTCTTT

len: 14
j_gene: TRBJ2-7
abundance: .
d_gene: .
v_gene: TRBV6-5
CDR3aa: CASSLTGGFYEQYF
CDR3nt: TGTGCCAGCAGCTTAACCGGGGGTTTCTACGAGCAGTACTTC

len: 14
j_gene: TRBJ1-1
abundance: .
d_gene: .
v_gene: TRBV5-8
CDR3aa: CASSLSWGTDEAFF
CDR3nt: TGTGCCAGCAGCTTGAGTTGGGGGACTGATGAAGCTTTCTTT

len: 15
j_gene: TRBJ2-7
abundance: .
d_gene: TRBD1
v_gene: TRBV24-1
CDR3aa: CATSDGQGDGDEQYF
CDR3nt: TGTGCCACCAGTGACGGACAGGGGGATGGAGACGAGCAGTACTTC

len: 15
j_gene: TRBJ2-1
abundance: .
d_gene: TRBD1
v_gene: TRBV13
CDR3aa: CASSSLGQGHNEQFF
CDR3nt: TGTGCCAGCAGCTCCCTGGGACAGGGCCATAATGAGCAGTTCTTC

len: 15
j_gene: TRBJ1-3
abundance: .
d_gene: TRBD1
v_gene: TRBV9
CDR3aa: CASSVEGASGNTIYF
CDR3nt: TGTGCCAGCAGCGTAGAGGGGGCCTCTGGAAACACCATATATTTT

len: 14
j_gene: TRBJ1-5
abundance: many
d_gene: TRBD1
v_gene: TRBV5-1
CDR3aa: CASSQGQDGQPQHF
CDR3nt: TGCGCCAGCAGCCAGGGACAGGATGGCCAGCCCCAGCATTTT

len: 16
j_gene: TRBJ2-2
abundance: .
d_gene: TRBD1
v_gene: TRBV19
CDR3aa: CASGGQGTLNTGELFF
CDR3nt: TGTGCCAGTGGAGGACAGGGGACCCTAAACACCGGGGAGCTGTTTTTT

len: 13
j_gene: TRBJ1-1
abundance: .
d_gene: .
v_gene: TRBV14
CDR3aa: CASSRGMNTEAFF
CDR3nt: TGTGCCAGCAGCAGGGGCATGAACACTGAAGCTTTCTTT

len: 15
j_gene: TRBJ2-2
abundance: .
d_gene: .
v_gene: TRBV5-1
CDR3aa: CASSLAQSGTGELFF
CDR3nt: TGCGCCAGCAGCTTGGCCCAGTCGGGCACCGGGGAGCTGTTTTTT

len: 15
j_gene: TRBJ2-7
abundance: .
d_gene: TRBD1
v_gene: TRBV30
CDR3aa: CAWRLWGQGTGEQYF
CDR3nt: TGTGCCTGGAGGCTCTGGGGACAGGGGACTGGCGAGCAGTACTTC

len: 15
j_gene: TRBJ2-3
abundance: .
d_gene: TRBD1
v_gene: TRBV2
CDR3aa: CASSAGTASTDTQYF
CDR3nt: TGTGCCAGCAGTGCTGGGACAGCTAGCACAGATACGCAGTATTTT

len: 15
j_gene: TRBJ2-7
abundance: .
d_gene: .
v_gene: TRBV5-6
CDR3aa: CASSLRDSYGGEQYF
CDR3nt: TGTGCCAGCAGCCTGCGTGATTCTTACGGGGGAGAGCAGTACTTC

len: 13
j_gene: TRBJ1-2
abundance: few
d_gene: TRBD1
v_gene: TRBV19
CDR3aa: CASSKGQLYGYTF
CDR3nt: TGTGCCAGTAGTAAGGGACAGCTCTATGGCTACACCTTC

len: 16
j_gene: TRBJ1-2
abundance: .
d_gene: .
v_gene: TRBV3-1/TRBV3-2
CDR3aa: CASSQGRKGVSHGYTF
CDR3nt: TGTGCCAGCAGCCAAGGAAGGAAAGGGGTGTCCCATGGCTACACCTTC

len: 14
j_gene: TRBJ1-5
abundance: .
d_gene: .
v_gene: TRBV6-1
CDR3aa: CASSEMSVNQPQHF
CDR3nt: TGTGCCAGCAGTGAAATGTCAGTCAATCAGCCCCAGCATTTT

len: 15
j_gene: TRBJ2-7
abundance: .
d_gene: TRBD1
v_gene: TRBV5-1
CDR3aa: CASSSAQGNSYEQYF
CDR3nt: TGCGCCAGCAGCTCTGCACAGGGGAACTCCTACGAGCAGTACTTC

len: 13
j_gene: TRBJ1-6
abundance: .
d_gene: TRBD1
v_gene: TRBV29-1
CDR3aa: CSVADRENSPLHF
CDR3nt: TGCAGCGTTGCCGACAGGGAGAACTCACCCCTCCACTTT

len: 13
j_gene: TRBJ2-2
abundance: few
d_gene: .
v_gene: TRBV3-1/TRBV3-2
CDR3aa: CASSPLSVGELFF
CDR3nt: TGTGCCAGCAGCCCTCTATCGGTCGGGGAGCTGTTTTTT

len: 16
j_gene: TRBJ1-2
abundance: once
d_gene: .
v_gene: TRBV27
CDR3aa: CASSLGQGLGNYGYTF
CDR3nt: TGTGCCAGCAGTTTGGGGCAGGGCCTGGGTAACTATGGCTACACCTTC

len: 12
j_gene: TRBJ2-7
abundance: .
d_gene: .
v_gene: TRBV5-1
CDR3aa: CASSPPSGEQYF
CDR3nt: TGCGCCAGCAGCCCGCCTAGTGGCGAGCAGTACTTC

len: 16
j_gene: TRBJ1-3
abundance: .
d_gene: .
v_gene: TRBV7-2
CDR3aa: CASSSDNPFSGNTIYF
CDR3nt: TGTGCCAGCAGTTCGGACAATCCCTTCTCTGGAAACACCATATATTTT

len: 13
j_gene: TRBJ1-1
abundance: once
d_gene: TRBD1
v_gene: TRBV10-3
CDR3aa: CAIRKTGDTEAFF
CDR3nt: TGTGCCATCAGAAAGACAGGGGACACTGAAGCTTTCTTT

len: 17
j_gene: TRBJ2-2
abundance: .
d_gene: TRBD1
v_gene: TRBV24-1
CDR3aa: CATSDPVGTGFTGELFF
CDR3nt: TGTGCCACCAGTGACCCCGTTGGGACAGGCTTCACCGGGGAGCTGTTTTTT

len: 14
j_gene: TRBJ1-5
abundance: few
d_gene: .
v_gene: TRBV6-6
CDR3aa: CASSYSAGNQPQHF
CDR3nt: TGTGCCAGCAGTTACTCGGCGGGGAATCAGCCCCAGCATTTT

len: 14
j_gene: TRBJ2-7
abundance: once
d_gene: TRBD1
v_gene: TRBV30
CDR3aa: CAWMRTGVLGEQYF
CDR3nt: TGTGCCTGGATGAGGACAGGGGTTTTAGGAGAGCAGTACTTC

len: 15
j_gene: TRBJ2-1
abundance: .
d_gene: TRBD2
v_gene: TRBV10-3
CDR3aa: CAISERLAGDNEQFF
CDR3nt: TGTGCCATCAGTGAGAGACTAGCGGGGGACAATGAGCAGTTCTTC

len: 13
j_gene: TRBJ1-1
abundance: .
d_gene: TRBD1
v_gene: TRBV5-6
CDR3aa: CASSPGTGMRAFF
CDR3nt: TGTGCCAGCAGCCCCGGGACAGGGATGCGGGCTTTCTTT

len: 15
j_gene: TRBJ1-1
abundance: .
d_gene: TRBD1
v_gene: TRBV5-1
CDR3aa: CASSLGQGLNTEAFF
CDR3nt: TGCGCCAGCAGCTTGGGACAGGGTCTGAACACTGAAGCTTTCTTT

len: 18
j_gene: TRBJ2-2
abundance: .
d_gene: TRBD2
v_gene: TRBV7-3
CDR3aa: CASSPQILTSGLSGELFF
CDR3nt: TGTGCCAGCAGCCCGCAAATTCTAACTAGCGGCCTCAGCGGGGAGCTGTTTTTT

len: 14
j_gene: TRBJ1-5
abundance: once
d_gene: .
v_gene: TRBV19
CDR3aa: CASSSGTLSQPQHF
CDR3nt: TGTGCCAGTAGTTCCGGGACACTGAGTCAGCCCCAGCATTTT

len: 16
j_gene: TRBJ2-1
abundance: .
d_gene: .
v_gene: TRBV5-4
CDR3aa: CASSLGGDRAYNEQFF
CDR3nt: TGTGCCAGCAGCTTGGGGGGGGACAGAGCCTACAATGAGCAGTTCTTC

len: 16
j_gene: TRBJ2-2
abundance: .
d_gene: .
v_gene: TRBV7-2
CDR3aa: CASSLELGENTGELFF
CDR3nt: TGTGCCAGCAGCTTAGAATTAGGGGAGAACACCGGGGAGCTGTTTTTT

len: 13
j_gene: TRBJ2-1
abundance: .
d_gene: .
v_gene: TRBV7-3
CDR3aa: CASSLRQSDEQFF
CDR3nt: TGTGCCAGCAGCTTACGACAGAGCGATGAGCAGTTCTTC

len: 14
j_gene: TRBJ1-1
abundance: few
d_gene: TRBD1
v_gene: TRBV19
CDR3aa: CASSDTGGVLEAFF
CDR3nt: TGTGCCAGTAGTGACACAGGGGGTGTCCTGGAAGCTTTCTTT

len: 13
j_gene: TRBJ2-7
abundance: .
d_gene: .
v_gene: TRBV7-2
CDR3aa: CASSFADSYEQYF
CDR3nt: TGTGCCAGCAGCTTTGCAGACTCCTACGAGCAGTACTTC

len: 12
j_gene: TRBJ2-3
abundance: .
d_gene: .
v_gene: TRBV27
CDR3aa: CASSDPGTPVYF
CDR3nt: TGTGCCAGCAGTGACCCGGGGACACCGGTGTATTTT

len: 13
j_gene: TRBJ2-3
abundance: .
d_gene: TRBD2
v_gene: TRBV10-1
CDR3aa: CASSAPGGWYMYF
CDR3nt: TGCGCCAGCAGTGCGCCGGGGGGATGGTACATGTATTTT

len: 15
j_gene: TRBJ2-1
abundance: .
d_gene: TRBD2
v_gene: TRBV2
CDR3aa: CASSGSGGASNEQFF
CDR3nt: TGTGCCAGCAGTGGGAGCGGGGGGGCCAGCAATGAGCAGTTCTTC

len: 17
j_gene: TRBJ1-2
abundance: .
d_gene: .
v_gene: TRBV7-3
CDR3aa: CASSSGEAGEANYGYTF
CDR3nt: TGTGCCAGCAGCTCGGGTGAGGCGGGCGAAGCTAACTATGGCTACACCTTC

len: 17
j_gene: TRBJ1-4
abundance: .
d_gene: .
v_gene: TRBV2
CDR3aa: CASSDETHSLTNEKLFF
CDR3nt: TGTGCCAGCAGTGACGAGACTCATTCGTTAACTAATGAAAAACTGTTTTTT

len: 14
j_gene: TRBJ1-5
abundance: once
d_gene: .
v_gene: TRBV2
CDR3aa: CASLDSYSNQPQHF
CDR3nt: TGTGCCAGCTTAGACAGTTATAGCAATCAGCCCCAGCATTTT

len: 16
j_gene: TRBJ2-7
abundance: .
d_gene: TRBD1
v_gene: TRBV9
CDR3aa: CASSGGGDRGAYEQYF
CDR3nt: TGTGCCAGCAGCGGCGGTGGGGACAGGGGCGCCTACGAGCAGTACTTC

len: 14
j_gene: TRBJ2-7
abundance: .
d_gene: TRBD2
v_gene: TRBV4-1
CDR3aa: CASSRLAGIREQYF
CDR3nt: TGCGCCAGCAGCCGCCTAGCGGGGATCCGCGAGCAGTACTTC

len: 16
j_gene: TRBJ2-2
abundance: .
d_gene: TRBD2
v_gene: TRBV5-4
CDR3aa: CASSLGTSGRTGELFF
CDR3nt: TGTGCCAGCAGCCTTGGAACTAGCGGGAGGACCGGGGAGCTGTTTTTT

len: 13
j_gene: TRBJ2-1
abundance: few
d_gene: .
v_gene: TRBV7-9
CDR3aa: CASSVGQADEQFF
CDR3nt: TGTGCCAGCAGCGTGGGACAAGCGGATGAGCAGTTCTTC

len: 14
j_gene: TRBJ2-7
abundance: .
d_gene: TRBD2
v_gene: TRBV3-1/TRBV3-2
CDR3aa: CASSHLAGDYEQYF
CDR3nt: TGTGCCAGCAGCCACTTGGCGGGAGACTACGAGCAGTACTTC